These 31 T cell receptor beta chains were sequenced from one sample in a study of blood T cell repertoires in COVID-19. Some clones are missing from TCRdb's copy, which holds only in-frame ones; the method was immunoSEQ multiplex PCR. The profile shows roughly 280,000 clones, about 91% of them singletons. Sequencing used PBMCs or T cells enriched from blood (not recorded which). The receptors shown here come from a man aged 35-49 years who had been exposed to COVID-19.

The rearrangement links TRBV5-1 to TRBJ1-3; D might be TRBD1 (6 bases). Germline values: CDR1 SGHRS, CDR2 YFSETQ. V dropped 0 bases and J dropped 0 bases, with 10 bases sitting between them. This CDR3 region has 16 residues. The CDR3 sequence: CASSLGDNNSGNTIYF. CDR3 coding DNA: TGCGCCAGCAGCTTGGGGGACAACAACTCTGGAAACACCATATATTTT.

The chain employs TRBV30 and TRBJ1-6; D is ambiguous. This CDR3 is built from 14 residues. From germline, CDR1 is GTSNPN and CDR2 SVGIG (reference sequence). V lost 2 bases and J lost 6, with 11 bases in between. CDR3 in amino acids: CAWSMGRGNSPLHF. DNA for the CDR3: TGTGCCTGGAGTATGGGGAGAGGTAATTCACCCCTCCACTTT.

CDR3 sequence: CASRAGMNTEAFF. CDR3 in DNA: TGCGCCAGCAGGGCGGGCATGAACACTGAAGCTTTCTTT. The chain links TRBV10-2 to TRBJ1-1; D uncertain. Germline V gives CDR1 WSHSY, CDR2 SAAADI. CDR3 length: 13 residues. Trimming removed 6 bases at V and 0 bases at J, with 8 bases between.

The chain is built from TRBV5-1 and TRBJ1-2; a weak D match, TRBD1 (6 bases). V gave up 2 bases and J gave up 0 bases, with 14 bases separating them. This CDR3 is built from 16 residues. From germline, CDR1 is SGHRS and CDR2 YFSETQ. The CDR3 sequence: CASSLKTGDANYGYTF. The CDR3 DNA is TGCGCCAGCAGCTTAAAGACAGGAGATGCTAACTATGGCTACACCTTC.

This rearrangement joins TRBV7-9 to TRBJ2-2, with D possibly matching TRBD1 (5 bases). The ends were cut back, 7 bases at V and 0 bases at J, with 12 bases in the middle. This CDR3 contains 15 residues. Germline CDR1 reads SEHNR; CDR2 reads FQNEAQ (reference sequence). In nucleotides, the CDR3 is TGTGCCAGCATCGAAGGGGAAGCGAACACCGGGGAGCTGTTTTTT. It translates to CASIEGEANTGELFF.

The chain is built from TRBV7-2 and TRBJ2-7; 9 nucleotides match TRBD2. This CDR3 has 15 amino acids. Germline CDR1 SGHTA, CDR2 FQGNSA. V lost 0 bases to trimming and J lost 7 bases; unmatched junction nucleotides: 7. The CDR3 sequence: CASSLALAGEFEQYF. DNA of the CDR3: TGTGCCAGCAGCTTAGCTTTAGCGGGAGAATTTGAGCAGTACTTC.

The table lists this clone with a few counts. Sequence at one end of the junction differs from germline and may be a read error. The chain combines TRBV2 with TRBJ2-1; a possible D gene is TRBD2 (5 bases). This CDR3 is built from 12 residues. The germline gives CDR1 SNHLY, CDR2 FYNNEI. The CDR3 reads CASREGLGGQFF. DNA of the CDR3: TGTGCCAGCAGGGAAGGACTTGGCGGGCAGTTCTTC.

The V and J genes are TRBV30 and TRBJ2-2, with D possibly being TRBD1 (7 bases). There are 14 residues in the CDR3. CDR1 and CDR2 (germline): GTSNPN, SVGIG (reference sequence). V lost 3 bases to trimming and J lost 2 bases, with 10 bases between them. CDR3 bases: TGTGCCTGGAGGACAGGGACTAACACCGGGGAGCTGTTTTTT. Protein product: CAWRTGTNTGELFF.

The chain couples TRBV30 to TRBJ1-5; a weak D match, TRBD1 (5 bases). Germline lookup yields CDR1 GTSNPN and CDR2 SVGIG (reference sequence). CDR3 length: 16 residues. The ends were cut back, 0 bases at V and 2 bases at J, with 14 bases in the middle. CDR3 DNA sequence: TGTGCCTGGAGTGTAAGGGCAGCGGGGGGCAATCAGCCCCAGCATTTT. Its translation: CAWSVRAAGGNQPQHF.

This clone has only a few counts. The chain recombines TRBV5-1 with TRBJ2-5, with TRBD1 identical over 9 bases. The CDR3 is 14 residues long. V dropped 2 bases and J dropped 3; count of bases not matched to a gene: 2. The germline V gene encodes CDR1 SGHRS and CDR2 YFSETQ. The CDR3 bases are TGCGCCAGCAGCTTACAGGGGGCAAAAGAGACCCAGTACTTC. This gives the protein CASSLQGAKETQYF.

The chain couples TRBV30 to TRBJ2-3; 11 nucleotides line up with TRBD2. J gave up 4 bases and V 4 bases, and 1 base lay outside the gene matches. CDR1 is GTSNPN and CDR2 is SVGIG in the germline V gene (reference sequence). The CDR3 contains 13 residues. CDR3 bases: TGTGCCTGGAAACTAGCGGGGGCAGATACGCAGTATTTT. Its translation: CAWKLAGADTQYF.

The J gene is TRBJ2-1, the V gene TRBV14; D perhaps matches TRBD2 (5 bases). Germline values: CDR1 SGHDN, CDR2 FVKESK. This CDR3 spans 15 amino acids. Trimming took off 4 bases at V and 9 bases at J, with 19 bases between the two ends. The CDR3 sequence: CASSLGSGVFVEQFF. CDR3 coding DNA: TGTGCCAGCAGCCTAGGGAGCGGAGTCTTCGTTGAGCAGTTCTTC.

This rearrangement joins TRBV5-6 to TRBJ1-4; TRBD1 matches 11 bases. Germline CDR1 is SGHDT and CDR2 is YYEEEE. V gave up 4 bases and J gave up 7 bases; unmatched junction bases: 9. CDR3 length: 16 amino acids. Written as DNA, the CDR3 is TGTGCCAGCAGCCCGGACAGGGGGCTTGTTGGTGAAAAACTGTTTTTT. Translating gives CASSPDRGLVGEKLFF.

The chain joins TRBV4-1 to TRBJ2-7; D ambiguous. The CDR3 extends over 14 amino acids. CDR1 MGHRA and CDR2 YSYEKL come from the germline V gene. V was shortened by 0 bases and J by 3 bases, with 9 bases between the two germline ends. The CDR3 coding sequence is TGCGCCAGCAGCCAAGAGAGTGAGGACTACGAGCAGTACTTC. This sequence encodes CASSQESEDYEQYF.

The rearrangement links TRBV19 to TRBJ2-7; D gene ambiguous. The germline gives CDR1 LNHDA, CDR2 SQIVND (reference sequence). This CDR3 contains 13 residues. V was trimmed by 3 bases and J by 2 bases, leaving 8 bases between them. CDR3 nucleotide sequence: TGTGCCAGTAGTATGGTAGAAGCCTACGAGCAGTACTTC. Translated, it gives CASSMVEAYEQYF.

This clone was seen only once. The chain carries TRBV5-1 and TRBJ1-3; maybe TRBD1 (6 bases). The CDR3 is 15 amino acids. CDR1 is SGHRS, CDR2 YFSETQ, per germline. Trimming stripped 6 bases from V and 0 bases from J, with 13 bases between. The CDR3: CASTTGTFSGNTIYF. The DNA for the CDR3 is TGCGCCAGCACTACAGGGACCTTCTCTGGAAACACCATATATTTT. The full variable domain, rest sourced from reference TRBV5-1 and TRBJ1-3, is KAGVTQTPRYLIKTRGQQVTLSCSPISGHRSVSWYQQTPGQGLQFLFEYFSETQRNKGNFPGRFSGRQFSNSRSEMNVSTLELGDSALYLCASTTGTFSGNTIYFGEGSWLTVV.

The J gene is TRBJ1-1, the V gene TRBV5-6; D is undetermined. This CDR3 region has 13 residues. The V end was cut by 4 bases, the J end by 1 base, with 8 bases between. CDR1 is SGHDT, CDR2 YYEEEE, per germline. CDR3 coding DNA: TGTGCCAGCAGCCAGGCCGCGAACACTGAAGCTTTCTTT. This codes for CASSQAANTEAFF.

The chain carries TRBV30 and TRBJ2-7; TRBD1 matches 9 bases. This CDR3 has 15 amino acids. The V gene's germline CDR1 is GTSNPN and CDR2 SVGIG (reference sequence). With 1 base clipped from V and 6 bases from J, the junction kept 10 bases outside the gene matches. The CDR3 DNA sequence: TGTGCCTGGAGTGGACACAGGGGGCTTTGGGGCGAGCAGTACTTC. Residues: CAWSGHRGLWGEQYF.

The gene calls are TRBV24-1 and TRBJ2-5; 11 bases agree with TRBD1. Germline CDR1 reads KGHDR; CDR2 reads SFDVKD. The CDR3 is 15 amino acids. Trimming removed 4 bases from V and 4 bases from J; junction bases left unmatched: 4. The CDR3 is CATSEVGQGVETQYF. CDR3 in DNA: TGTGCCACCAGTGAGGTGGGACAGGGGGTAGAGACCCAGTACTTC.

The chain recombines TRBV28 with TRBJ1-1, with TRBD1 matching 10 bases. V shed 8 bases and J 6 bases; nucleotides not matched to a gene: 9. The CDR3 loop spans 14 amino acids. In germline, CDR1 is MDHEN, CDR2 SYDVKM. CDR3 DNA sequence: TGTGCCAGCTATTCGGGACAGGGGATCGCTGAAGCTTTCTTT. Its translation is CASYSGQGIAEAFF.

The V gene is TRBV28, the J gene TRBJ2-5, with 11 bases identical to TRBD1. V was clipped by 4 bases and J by 9 bases; unmatched bases: 13. This CDR3 contains 16 residues. Germline CDR1 is MDHEN and CDR2 is SYDVKM. The CDR3 reads CASSSVGQGAVLSQYF. In DNA form, the CDR3 reads TGTGCCAGCAGTTCCGTCGGACAGGGGGCCGTTTTGTCCCAGTACTTC.

The rearrangement uses TRBV21-1 and TRBJ2-3; no DNA check was done on the table's D call, TRBD2. TRBV21-1 is an annotated pseudogene. This CDR3 has 17 amino acids. In DNA form, the CDR3 reads TGTGCCAGCAGCCCGCCAGGGAGGGGGATTAGCACAGATACGCAGTATTTT. This translates into CASSPPGRGISTDTQYF.

CDR3 loop: CASSFSGGLSYNEQFF. The CDR3 nucleotides read TGTGCCAGCAGCTTCTCCGGCGGCCTCTCCTACAATGAGCAGTTCTTC. The V call is TRBV7-9, the J call TRBJ2-1; D remains unclear. The CDR3 extends over 16 amino acids. Germline CDR1 is SEHNR and CDR2 is FQNEAQ (reference sequence). V was pared by 3 bases and J by 0 bases, with 12 bases between.

J is TRBJ2-6 and V is TRBV28; possible D gene TRBD1, 6 bases. The germline gives CDR1 MDHEN, CDR2 SYDVKM. The CDR3 is made up of 16 amino acids. The V end was cut by 5 bases, the J end by 2 bases, with 13 bases between. CDR3 residues: CASSPLDSTGANVLTF. CDR3 bases: TGTGCCAGCAGTCCATTGGACAGCACTGGGGCCAACGTCCTGACTTTC.

The chain employs TRBV28 and TRBJ1-3; 8 bases fit TRBD1. The CDR3 totals 20 residues. V dropped 7 bases and J dropped 0; count of bases not matched to a gene: 20. Germline V lookup: CDR1 MDHEN, CDR2 SYDVKM. This CDR3 is CASTALDRAHWGSSGNTIYF. CDR3 DNA sequence: TGTGCCAGCACGGCCCTGGACAGGGCGCACTGGGGAAGCTCTGGAAACACCATATATTTT.

The chain employs TRBV7-3 and TRBJ1-2; 8 bases fit TRBD1. V trimming: 4 bases; J trimming: 1 base; junction bases outside the gene matches: 8. Germline V gene sequence: CDR1 SGHTA, CDR2 FQGTGA. CDR3 length equals 16 residues. This chain's CDR3 is CASSSGQVGFNYGYTF. CDR3 nucleotides: TGTGCCAGCAGCTCGGGACAGGTGGGATTTAACTATGGCTACACCTTC.

J is TRBJ2-2 and V is TRBV7-9; D gene unclear. The CDR3 spans 12 residues. Trimming left V 5 bases short and J 3 bases short, with 4 bases between. CDR1 SEHNR and CDR2 FQNEAQ come from the germline V gene (reference sequence). In DNA form, the CDR3 reads TGTGCCAGCAGCCAATACACCGGGGAGCTGTTTTTT. Protein: CASSQYTGELFF. The entire variable domain, with the rest obtained from reference TRBV7-9 and TRBJ2-2, is as follows: DTGVSQNPRHKITKRGQNVTFRCDPISEHNRLYWYRQTLGQGPEFLTYFQNEAQLEKSRLLSDRFSAERPKGSFSTLEIQRTEQGDSAMYLCASSQYTGELFFGEGSRLTVL.

CDR3 nucleotides: TGTGCCACCAGCCTTCCGGACAGCAACTATGGCTACACCTTC. Amino acid sequence: CATSLPDSNYGYTF. The chain is built from TRBV24-1 and TRBJ1-2; tentatively, D is TRBD1 (6 bases). The CDR3 is made up of 14 amino acids. Trimming shortened V by 7 bases and J by 2 bases, and 13 bases separated the two germline ends. Germline CDR1 KGHDR, CDR2 SFDVKD.

The V call is TRBV2, the J call TRBJ2-3; 10 nucleotides agree with TRBD2. CDR3 length equals 14 residues. After removal of 5 bases from V and 6 bases from J, the junction contained 5 bases not matched to a gene. CDR1 is SNHLY, CDR2 FYNNEI, per germline. The CDR3 here is CASSTLAGRDTQYF. Written as DNA, the CDR3 is TGTGCCAGCAGTACACTAGCGGGACGCGATACGCAGTATTTT.

This sequence joins TRBV4-3 and TRBJ2-1; possibly TRBD2 for D (5 bases). Trimming took 1 base from V and 4 from J, leaving 11 bases between them. Germline CDR1 is LGHNA and CDR2 is YSLEER. The CDR3 has 15 amino acids. In DNA form, the CDR3 reads TGCGCCAGCAGCCAAGTCGACTACCAATACAATGAGCAGTTCTTC. Its translation: CASSQVDYQYNEQFF.

The chain joins TRBV7-9 to TRBJ2-7, with TRBD1 matching 12 bases. In germline, CDR1 is SEHNR, CDR2 FQNEAQ (reference sequence). The CDR3 covers 14 residues. V shed 7 bases, J shed 5 bases, and the junction held 6 bases outside the gene matches. The CDR3 DNA reads TGTGCCAGCACCCAGAGGGACAGGGGGCACGAGCAGTACTTC. This encodes CASTQRDRGHEQYF.